The sequence of this TCR beta chain was determined in a study of blood T cell repertoires in COVID-19. Assay: immunoSEQ multiplex PCR; the TCRdb copy retains only in-frame clones and omits some. In the table there are about 35,000 clones, about 87% of which are singletons. Trimming took 4 bases from V and 7 from J, leaving 14 bases between them. Germline assignment: CDR1 SGDLS and CDR2 YYNGEE. The CDR3 loop spans 14 amino acids. The V and J genes are TRBV9 and TRBJ1-4; the D gene is possibly TRBD1 (6 bases). The TCR comes from a human donor in a cohort sampled during active COVID-19. Specimen: peripheral blood. CDR3 nucleotide sequence: TGTGCCAGCAGCCAAGACAGGCGGGTTGAAAAACTGTTTTTT. Its protein product is CASSQDRRVEKLFF.